The text below deals with one T cell receptor (beta chain). Its antigen is not identified. This sample stems from a study of cytomegalovirus exposure and HLA in healthy donors. Study at large: It was reported in a later analysis that the approximately 120 validation repertoires used the same platform as the approximately 690 first-cohort repertoires. Points from the study as a whole: Generally TCR sequences proved uncommon, though certain public TCRs appeared in numerous donors. As confirmed in vitro, three CMV-associated chains were specific for CMV antigens. Cytomegalovirus-associated TCR beta chains were listed, numbering around 150.

V shed 2 bases and J shed 2 bases, with 11 bases lying between them. The CDR3 is 15 residues long. Germline V CDR1 and CDR2: MNHEY, SVGAGI. Profiling relied on immunoSEQ multiplex PCR, and the TCRdb table lists in-frame clones only, not all of them. The sample carries about 330,000 clones, roughly 87% recorded once. The rearrangement uses TRBV6-5 and TRBJ2-3, with a possible D match to TRBD1 (6 bases). Sequencing was carried out using PBMCs. The sequence derives from a woman aged 25 to 45 in good health and CMV-seropositive. CDR3 DNA sequence: TGTGCCAGCAGTTACATGGGGGCTTTCACAGATACGCAGTATTTT. Protein sequence: CASSYMGAFTDTQYF.